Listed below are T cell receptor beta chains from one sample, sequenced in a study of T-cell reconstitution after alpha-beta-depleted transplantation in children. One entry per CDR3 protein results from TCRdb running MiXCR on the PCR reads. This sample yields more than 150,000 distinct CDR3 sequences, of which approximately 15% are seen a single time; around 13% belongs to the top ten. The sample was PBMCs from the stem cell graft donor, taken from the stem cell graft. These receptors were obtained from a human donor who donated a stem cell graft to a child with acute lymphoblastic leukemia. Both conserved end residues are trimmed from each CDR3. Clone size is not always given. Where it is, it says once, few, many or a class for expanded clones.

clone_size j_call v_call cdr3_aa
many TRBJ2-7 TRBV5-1 ASSSGTSGRGEQY
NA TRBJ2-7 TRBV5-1 ASSLGQVNYEQY
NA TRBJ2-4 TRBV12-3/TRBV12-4 ASSLGVVAKNIQY
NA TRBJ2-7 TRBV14 ASSQLLSSYEQY
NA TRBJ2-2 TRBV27 ASSWASGTGELF
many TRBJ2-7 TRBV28 ASSLAGLAGGSSYEQY
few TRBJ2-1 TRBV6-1 ASSPFLGGSGHNEQF
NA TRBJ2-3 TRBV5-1 ASSDEHPATDTQY
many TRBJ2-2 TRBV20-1 SAKLAGYTGELF
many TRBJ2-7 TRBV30 AWSGGTSGPSYEQY
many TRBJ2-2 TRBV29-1 SGSFGNTGELF
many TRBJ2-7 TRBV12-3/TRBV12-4 ASGLNGYEQY
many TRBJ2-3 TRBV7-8 ASSFSRTSGSTDTQY
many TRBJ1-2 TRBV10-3 AISESAGASYGYT
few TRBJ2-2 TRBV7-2 ASSPGTSGTNGELF
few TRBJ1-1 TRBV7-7 ASSPTLGGTEAF
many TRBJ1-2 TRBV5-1 ASSLDAGTANYGYT